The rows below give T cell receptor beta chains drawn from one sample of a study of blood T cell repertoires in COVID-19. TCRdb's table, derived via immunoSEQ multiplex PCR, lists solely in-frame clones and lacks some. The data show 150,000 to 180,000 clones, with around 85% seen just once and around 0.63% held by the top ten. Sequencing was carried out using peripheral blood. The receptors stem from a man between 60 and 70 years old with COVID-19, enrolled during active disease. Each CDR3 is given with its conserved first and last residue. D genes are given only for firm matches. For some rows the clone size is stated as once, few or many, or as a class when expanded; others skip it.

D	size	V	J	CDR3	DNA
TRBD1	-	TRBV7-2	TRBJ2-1	CASSSGQGNYNEQFF	TGTGCCAGCAGCTCCGGACAGGGAAACTACAATGAGCAGTTCTTC
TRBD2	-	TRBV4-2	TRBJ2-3	CASSQVALPGLGLDTQYF	TGTGCCAGCAGCCAAGTGGCTCTCCCCGGACTAGGTTTAGATACGCAGTATTTT
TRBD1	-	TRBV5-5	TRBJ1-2	CASSGRQGWYGYTF	TGTGCCAGCAGCGGGAGACAGGGTTGGTATGGCTACACCTTC
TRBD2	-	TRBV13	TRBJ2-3	CASNIRTSGSTDTQYF	TGTGCCAGCAATATCAGGACTAGCGGTAGCACAGATACGCAGTATTTT
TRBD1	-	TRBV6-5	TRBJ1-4	CASSYSPTGNEKLFF	TGTGCCAGCAGTTACTCGCCGACAGGGAACGAAAAACTGTTTTTT
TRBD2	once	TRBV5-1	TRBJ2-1	CASSLDGSGVYNEQFF	TGCGCCAGCAGCTTGGATGGTAGCGGGGTTTACAATGAGCAGTTCTTC
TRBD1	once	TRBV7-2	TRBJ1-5	CASSLPGQGAFRQPQHF	TGTGCCAGCAGCTTACCGGGACAGGGGGCCTTCCGTCAGCCCCAGCATTTT
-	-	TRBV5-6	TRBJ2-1	CASSLVAGNGQFF	TGTGCCAGCAGCTTGGTTGCGGGAAACGGGCAGTTCTTC
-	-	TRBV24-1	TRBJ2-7	CATSDDGNSYEQYF	TGTGCCACCAGTGATGACGGGAACTCCTACGAGCAGTACTTC
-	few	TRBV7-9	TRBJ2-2	CASSKGGTGPELFF	TGTGCCAGCAGCAAGGGAGGAACGGGCCCAGAGCTGTTTTTT
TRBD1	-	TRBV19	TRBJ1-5	CASSVDRAGNQPQHF	TGTGCCAGTAGTGTTGACAGGGCCGGCAATCAGCCCCAGCATTTT
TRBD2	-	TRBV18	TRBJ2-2	CASSPRGGENTGELFF	TGTGCCAGCTCACCCCGGGGAGGGGAGAACACCGGGGAGCTGTTTTTT
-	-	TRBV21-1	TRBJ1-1	CASSRTGVGTEAFF	TGTGCCAGCAGCAGGACAGGGGTAGGGACTGAAGCTTTCTTT
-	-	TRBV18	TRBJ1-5	CASSPGGGDQPQHF	TGTGCCAGCTCACCCGGGGGTGGGGATCAGCCCCAGCATTTT
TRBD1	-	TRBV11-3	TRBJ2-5	CASSLGSGGETQYF	TGTGCCAGCAGCTTAGGGTCAGGGGGAGAGACCCAGTACTTC
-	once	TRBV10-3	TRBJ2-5	CAISDRGAYQETQYF	TGTGCCATCAGTGACCGCGGTGCGTACCAAGAGACCCAGTACTTC
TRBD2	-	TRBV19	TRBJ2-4	CASSNSGTKSLAKNIQYF	TGTGCCAGTAGTAATAGCGGGACTAAGTCATTAGCCAAAAACATTCAGTACTTC
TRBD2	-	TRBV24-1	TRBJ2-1	CATSNPTSGINEQFF	TGTGCCACCAGTAACCCTACTAGCGGGATCAATGAGCAGTTCTTC
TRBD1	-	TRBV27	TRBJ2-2	CASSFQGAGTGELFF	TGTGCCAGCAGTTTCCAGGGGGCGGGGACCGGGGAGCTGTTTTTT
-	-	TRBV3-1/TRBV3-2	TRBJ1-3	CASSQGQFSGNTIYF	TGTGCCAGCAGCCAAGGGCAGTTCTCTGGAAACACCATATATTTT
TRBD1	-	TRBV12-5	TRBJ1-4	CASGQTGGDKKLFF	TGTGCTAGTGGTCAGACAGGGGGCGATAAAAAACTGTTTTTT
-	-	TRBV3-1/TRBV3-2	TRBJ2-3	CASSQGSSRVVDTQYF	TGTGCCAGCAGCCAAGGGTCGAGCAGGGTTGTGGATACGCAGTATTTT
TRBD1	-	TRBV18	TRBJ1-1	CASSPLGQGVGTEAFF	TGTGCCAGCTCACCTCTGGGACAGGGAGTAGGAACTGAAGCTTTCTTT
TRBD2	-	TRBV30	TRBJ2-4	CAWSVSQLAGAKNIQYF	TGTGCCTGGAGTGTATCCCAACTAGCGGGGGCCAAAAACATTCAGTACTTC
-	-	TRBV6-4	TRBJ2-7	CASRQGGSYEQYF	TGTGCCAGCAGACAGGGGGGGAGCTACGAGCAGTACTTC
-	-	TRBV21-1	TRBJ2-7	CASSKVGLTGGYEQYF	TGTGCCAGCAGCAAAGTGGGCCTCACGGGGGGCTACGAGCAGTACTTC
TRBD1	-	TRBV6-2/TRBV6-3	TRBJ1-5	CASSWTGGNQPQHF	TGTGCCAGCAGTTGGACAGGGGGCAACCAGCCCCAGCATTTT
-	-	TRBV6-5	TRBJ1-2	CASRREEPNYGYTF	TGTGCCAGCAGGAGGGAAGAACCTAACTATGGCTACACCTTC
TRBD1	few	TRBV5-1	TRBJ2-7	CASSRGGTGGDEQYF	TGCGCCAGCAGCCGAGGCGGGACAGGGGGCGACGAGCAGTACTTC
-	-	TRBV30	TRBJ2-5	CAWSDAPGTQETQYF	TGTGCCTGGAGTGACGCGCCTGGGACTCAGGAGACCCAGTACTTC
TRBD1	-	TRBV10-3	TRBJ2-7	CAISTGESSSDEQYF	TGTGCCATCAGCACAGGGGAGTCATCCTCTGACGAGCAGTACTTC
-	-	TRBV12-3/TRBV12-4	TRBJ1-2	CASSLAAGGYTF	TGTGCCAGCAGTTTAGCGGCGGGAGGCTACACCTTC
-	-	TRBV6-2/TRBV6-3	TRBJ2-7	CASSYDSSYEQYF	TGTGCCAGCAGTTACGACAGCTCCTACGAGCAGTACTTC
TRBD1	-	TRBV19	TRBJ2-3	CASSLRQGALLDTQYF	TGTGCCAGTAGTTTGAGACAGGGGGCGCTTTTAGATACGCAGTATTTT
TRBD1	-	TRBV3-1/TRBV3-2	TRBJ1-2	CASSKRMGQAGGYTF	TGTGCCAGCAGCAAAAGGATGGGACAGGCGGGGGGCTACACCTTC
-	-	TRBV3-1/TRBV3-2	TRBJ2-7	CASSHPDRPLTYEQYF	TGTGCCAGCAGCCATCCCGACAGGCCTCTTACCTACGAGCAGTACTTC
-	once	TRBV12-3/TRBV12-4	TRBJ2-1	CASSRENEQFF	TGTGCCTCTAGCCGAGAAAATGAGCAGTTCTTC
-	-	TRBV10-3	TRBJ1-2	CAISESQGYGYTF	TGTGCCATCAGTGAGTCGCAGGGGTATGGCTACACCTTC
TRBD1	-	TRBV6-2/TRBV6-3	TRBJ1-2	CASSKQGAANYGYTF	TGTGCCAGCAGTAAACAGGGGGCGGCTAACTATGGCTACACCTTC
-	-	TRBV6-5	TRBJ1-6	CASSYSNRANSPLHF	TGTGCCAGCAGTTACTCGAACAGGGCTAATTCACCCCTCCACTTT
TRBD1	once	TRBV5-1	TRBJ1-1	CASSLARDRDAFF	TGCGCCAGCAGCTTGGCCCGGGACAGGGATGCTTTCTTT
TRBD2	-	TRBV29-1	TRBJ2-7	CSAGTSGISYEQYF	TGCAGCGCCGGGACTAGCGGGATATCCTACGAGCAGTACTTC
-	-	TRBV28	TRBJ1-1	CATRNGGTLNTEAFF	TGTGCCACCAGGAACGGAGGGACCCTAAACACTGAAGCTTTCTTT
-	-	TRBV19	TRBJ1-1	CASSSTGLMNTEAFF	TGTGCCAGTAGTTCAACAGGGTTAATGAACACTGAAGCTTTCTTT
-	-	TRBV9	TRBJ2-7	CASSPGQIYEQYF	TGTGCCAGCAGCCCTGGACAGATCTACGAGCAGTACTTC
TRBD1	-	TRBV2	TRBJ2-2	CASSEPDRVGELFF	TGTGCCAGCAGTGAACCCGACAGGGTCGGGGAGCTGTTTTTT
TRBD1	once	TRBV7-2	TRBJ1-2	CASSLGGGNYGYTF	TGTGCCAGCAGCTTAGGAGGGGGCAACTATGGCTACACCTTC
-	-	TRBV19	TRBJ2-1	CASSRGSSYNEQFF	TGTGCCAGTAGTCGGGGGAGCTCCTACAATGAGCAGTTCTTC
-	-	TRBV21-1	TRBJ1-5	CASSKGWDRDIDQPQHF	TGTGCCAGCAGCAAAGGGTGGGACAGGGACATAGATCAGCCCCAGCATTTT
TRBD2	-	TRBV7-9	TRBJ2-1	CASSSSPGLAGKNEQFF	TGTGCCAGCAGCTCCTCCCCGGGACTAGCGGGGAAAAATGAGCAGTTCTTC
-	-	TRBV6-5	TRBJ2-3	CASRGGGAQYF	TGTGCCAGCAGGGGTGGAGGGGCGCAGTATTTT
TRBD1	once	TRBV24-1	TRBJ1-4	CATSDSAGGEEKLFF	TGTGCCACCAGTGATTCCGCAGGGGGCGAGGAAAAACTGTTTTTT
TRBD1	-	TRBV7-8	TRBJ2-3	CASSQREGGSADTQYF	TGTGCCAGCAGTCAAAGGGAAGGGGGCTCTGCAGATACGCAGTATTTT
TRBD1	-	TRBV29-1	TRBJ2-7	CSARGSGQGVNEQYF	TGCAGCGCCCGAGGATCGGGACAGGGGGTGAACGAGCAGTACTTC
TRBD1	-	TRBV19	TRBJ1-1	CASTTGTGNTEAFF	TGTGCCAGTACGACCGGGACAGGGAACACTGAAGCTTTCTTT
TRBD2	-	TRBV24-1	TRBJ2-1	CATSDPLAGGRNEQFF	TGTGCCACCAGTGACCCTCTAGCGGGGGGGCGCAATGAGCAGTTCTTC
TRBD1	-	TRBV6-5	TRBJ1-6	CASSYYRTGLRSPLHF	TGTGCCAGCAGTTACTACAGGACAGGGCTCCGTTCACCCCTCCACTTT